A single T cell receptor (beta chain) is shown here with its context. Its antigen is unidentified. CDR3 length equals 16 residues. CDR1 and CDR2 from the germline V gene are SEHNR and FQNEAQ (reference sequence). With V trimmed by 0 bases and J by 0 bases, 0 bases remained unmatched. Profiled with immunoSEQ multiplex PCR; TCRdb holds only in-frame clones, not every one. Here the sample spans around 200,000 clones, 85% to 95% being singletons. The source of the sample is a study of T cell responses to AZD1222 COVID-19 vaccine. Study-level points and caveats: Clonal diversity was possibly underestimated; the donors were predominantly white British and more often female. With two AZD1222 doses given, Spike-specific TCR breadth and depth both rose.

Pooled samples include second doses given at about 4 or 12 weeks. The chain recombines TRBV7-9 with TRBJ2-3; TRBD2 aligns across 10 bases. Sequences were derived from peripheral blood, sampled 28 days after the second AZD1222 dose. The sequence came from an adult who received the AZD1222 COVID-19 vaccine. CDR3 DNA: TGTGCCAGCAGCTTAGCACTAGCGGGGAGCACAGATACGCAGTATTTT. This translates into CASSLALAGSTDTQYF.